Shown below are 27 T cell receptor beta chains from a single sample sequenced in a study of siplizumab effects on memory and regulatory T cells. The protocol was immunoSEQ multiplex PCR, while the TCRdb copy is restricted to in-frame clones and leaves out a portion. Among about 110,000 clones, 80% to 95% were seen once, and the ten largest hold approximately 1.2%. Sequencing used CD4+ T cells sorted from blood. All receptors derive from a human donor in good health.

The J gene is TRBJ1-5, the V gene TRBV14; D call uncertain. V was cut by 0 bases and J by 4 bases, with 4 bases left in between. The CDR3 extends over 13 amino acids. In germline, CDR1 is SGHDN, CDR2 FVKESK. As DNA, the CDR3 is TGTGCCAGCAGCCAAGACAGGAATCAGCCCCAGCATTTT. Its translation is CASSQDRNQPQHF.

The V gene is TRBV6-5, the J gene TRBJ1-2; D may be TRBD1 (5 bases). V was cut by 5 bases and J by 8 bases, with 15 bases left in between. CDR3 length equals 13 residues. Germline CDR1 is MNHEY and CDR2 is SVGAGI. The CDR3 DNA sequence: TGTGCCAGCAGTAAACATGGGGGGGAGGGCTACACCTTC. It codes for CASSKHGGEGYTF.

This chain connects TRBV7-9 to TRBJ2-7, with D maybe TRBD1 (6 bases). Trimming left V 5 bases short and J 9 bases short, with 20 bases between. The CDR3 is made up of 14 amino acids. CDR1 SEHNR and CDR2 FQNEAQ come from the germline V gene (reference sequence). The CDR3 DNA sequence: TGTGCCAGCAGCACTGGACAGTCCCCTCTGGGGCAGTACTTC. It encodes CASSTGQSPLGQYF.

J is TRBJ1-3 and V is TRBV7-8; D is undetermined. This CDR3 spans 14 amino acids. CDR1 is SGHVS and CDR2 is FQNEAQ in the germline V gene. Deletions cut 4 bases from V and 0 bases from J, with 7 bases between. The CDR3 is CASSSRTSGNTIYF. In nucleotides, the CDR3 is TGTGCCAGCAGCTCCCGGACCTCTGGAAACACCATATATTTT.

The V call is TRBV6-6, the J call TRBJ2-6, with D unresolved. There are 15 residues in the CDR3. V lost 7 bases to trimming and J lost 2 bases, with 12 bases between them. Looked up from germline, CDR1 is MNHNY and CDR2 is SVGAGI (reference sequence). CDR3 coding DNA: TGTGCCAGCATCCACGGTTTCACTGGGGCCAACGTCCTGACTTTC. This codes for CASIHGFTGANVLTF.

This sequence joins TRBV15 and TRBJ1-4; tentatively, D is TRBD1 (6 bases). The CDR3 is 15 amino acids. The germline V and J ends were trimmed by 0 bases and 13 bases, with 18 bases remaining between them. Germline V gene data show CDR1 as LNHNV and CDR2 as YYDKDF (reference sequence). The chain's CDR3 is CATSRESGQTPGLFF. The CDR3 DNA is TGTGCCACCAGCAGAGAGTCAGGACAGACACCGGGACTGTTTTTT.

This chain connects TRBV5-6 to TRBJ1-2, with 7 bases lining up with TRBD1. The CDR3 has 14 residues. Losses at the gene ends were 6 bases for V and 5 bases for J; bases not matched to a gene: 10. Germline V gene lookup returns CDR1 SGHDT and CDR2 YYEEEE. CDR3: CASTLDRWGYGYTF. Here the CDR3 DNA reads TGTGCCAGCACCCTGGACAGGTGGGGTTATGGCTACACCTTC.

The gene calls are TRBV11-2 and TRBJ1-2; tentative D call: TRBD1 (5 bases). In germline, CDR1 is SGHAT, CDR2 FQNNGV. V dropped 5 bases and J dropped 8 bases, with 21 bases sitting between them. This CDR3 region has 15 residues. The CDR3 DNA reads as TGTGCCAGCAGCCCCCTGCGGGTGGGGCCGGGAGGCTACACCTTC. It codes for CASSPLRVGPGGYTF.

This clone has just a few counts. The chain combines TRBV6-5 with TRBJ1-2; D not certain. This CDR3 contains 13 residues. Looked up from germline, CDR1 is MNHEY and CDR2 is SVGAGI. Trimming stripped 0 bases from V and 3 bases from J, with 5 bases between. CDR3 region: CASSYSLDYGYTF. CDR3 nucleotides: TGTGCCAGCAGTTACTCTCTAGACTATGGCTACACCTTC.

The chain carries TRBV10-3 and TRBJ2-3, with TRBD2 identical over 9 bases. The J segment lost 3 bases and the V segment lost 5 bases, leaving 3 bases of the junction unmatched. The CDR3 runs to 14 residues. Germline CDR1 ENHRY, CDR2 SYGVKD. CDR3 amino acids: CAISRLAETDTQYF. DNA of the CDR3: TGTGCCATCAGTAGACTAGCGGAAACAGATACGCAGTATTTT.

For the CDR3, the DNA is TGTGCCAGCAGGAAGGAAAGCGGGGAGGCCTCCTACGAGCAGTACTTC. Its translation is CASRKESGEASYEQYF. This chain uses TRBV2 with TRBJ2-7, with TRBD2 identical over 7 bases. The CDR3 has 16 amino acids. V shed 6 bases, J shed 0 bases, and the junction held 11 bases outside the gene matches. CDR1 and CDR2 (germline): SNHLY, FYNNEI.

V usage is TRBV18 and J usage is TRBJ2-5, with no clear D. The better agreement between TRBJ2-7 and the DNA end casts doubt on the J call. Germline V gives CDR1 KGHSH, CDR2 LQKENI. The CDR3 is made up of 13 amino acids. CDR3 DNA sequence: TGTGCCAGCTCAACCCTCGCCACGGACGAGCAGTACTTC. Translated: CASSTLATDEQYF.

This sequence joins TRBV2 and TRBJ2-1; the D is unclear. V gave up 6 bases and J gave up 5 bases, with 2 bases separating them. The CDR3 contains 10 residues. Germline values: CDR1 SNHLY, CDR2 FYNNEI. The CDR3 DNA is TGTGCCAGCAGAGACAATGAGCAGTTCTTC. It encodes CASRDNEQFF. Complete variable domain (other parts from reference TRBV2 and TRBJ2-1): EPEVTQTPSHQVTQMGQEVILRCVPISNHLYFYWYRQILGQKVEFLVSFYNNEISEKSEIFDDQFSVERPDGSNFTLKIRSTKLEDSAMYFCASRDNEQFFGPGTRLTVL.

This chain links TRBV30 with TRBJ1-4; unclear D gene. V was cut by 1 base and J by 5 bases, with 5 bases left in between. There are 12 residues in the CDR3. In germline, CDR1 is GTSNPN, CDR2 SVGIG (reference sequence). The CDR3 protein is CAWSGPNEKLFF. The CDR3 nucleotides are TGTGCCTGGAGTGGGCCGAATGAAAAACTGTTTTTT.

Only one count was recorded for this clone. The J gene is TRBJ2-3, the V gene TRBV4-1; no clear D gene. The CDR3 has 13 amino acids. Germline V lookup: CDR1 MGHRA, CDR2 YSYEKL. The V and J ends lost 4 bases and 4 bases respectively, with 9 bases between them. The CDR3 loop is CASSPGVADTQYF. In nucleotides, the CDR3 is TGCGCCAGCAGCCCTGGCGTCGCAGATACGCAGTATTTT.

This chain links TRBV18 with TRBJ2-7; TRBD1 matches at 11 bases. The V gene's germline CDR1 is KGHSH and CDR2 LQKENI. Trimming at V came to 6 bases and at J to 4 bases, leaving 11 bases not matched to a gene. CDR3 length: 16 amino acids. CDR3 coding DNA: TGTGCCAGCTCGTTTCTCCCGGACAGGGGGCTATACGAGCAGTACTTC. Protein sequence: CASSFLPDRGLYEQYF.

The chain carries TRBV5-4 and TRBJ2-3, with D unresolved. The V end was cut by 6 bases, the J end by 0 bases, with 11 bases between. Germline assignment: CDR1 SGHNT and CDR2 YYREEE (reference sequence). The CDR3 has 14 residues. The CDR3 sequence is CASTTARSTDTQYF. The CDR3 DNA reads TGTGCCAGCACTACCGCGAGGAGCACAGATACGCAGTATTTT.

J is TRBJ2-7 and V is TRBV9; TRBD2 aligns across 7 bases. CDR3 length equals 18 residues. CDR1 and CDR2 (germline): SGDLS, YYNGEE. J was trimmed by 0 bases and V by 3 bases; bases with no gene match: 15. In DNA form, the CDR3 reads TGTGCCAGCAGCGCCGCCGCCGGGACTACTTTTAGCTCCTACGAGCAGTACTTC. This gives the protein CASSAAAGTTFSSYEQYF.

The rearrangement uses TRBV5-4 and TRBJ1-4; D possibly corresponds to TRBD1 (6 bases). V lost 4 bases to trimming and J lost 3 bases, with 13 bases between them. From germline, CDR1 is SGHNT and CDR2 YYREEE (reference sequence). There are 15 residues in the CDR3. This chain's CDR3 is CASSPRRGANEKLFF. DNA of the CDR3: TGTGCCAGCAGCCCGAGGAGGGGGGCTAATGAAAAACTGTTTTTT.

The rearrangement joins TRBV2 to TRBJ1-5, with a possible D match to TRBD1 (5 bases). V gave up 2 bases and J gave up 2 bases, with 19 bases separating them. The germline gives CDR1 SNHLY, CDR2 FYNNEI. The CDR3 loop spans 18 amino acids. CDR3: CASSERGLGGYGNQPQHF. The CDR3 bases are TGTGCCAGCAGTGAAAGGGGTCTGGGGGGGTACGGCAATCAGCCCCAGCATTTT.

This clone was detected only once. V is TRBV10-2 and J is TRBJ2-3; TRBD2 matches at 11 bases. Germline V gene sequence: CDR1 WSHSY, CDR2 SAAADI. Trimming cost V 11 bases and J 2 bases; bases outside gene matches: 9. The CDR3 is 15 amino acids. CDR3 protein: CARPGLAEYTDTQYF. The CDR3 coding sequence is TGCGCCCGACCGGGACTAGCGGAGTACACAGATACGCAGTATTTT.

This chain uses TRBV6-1 with TRBJ1-2, with 8 bases fitting TRBD1. V was clipped by 0 bases and J by 2 bases; unmatched bases: 8. The V gene's germline CDR1 is MNHNS and CDR2 SASEGT. The CDR3 consists of 17 residues. CDR3: CASSEAIRRQGNYGYTF. The CDR3 DNA is TGTGCCAGCAGTGAAGCGATCAGGAGACAGGGGAACTATGGCTACACCTTC.

The chain links TRBV5-6 to TRBJ1-5, with unresolved D. V lost 1 base, J lost 0 bases, and 8 bases lay in between. CDR3 length: 15 residues. The germline V gene encodes CDR1 SGHDT and CDR2 YYEEEE. The CDR3: CASSLRGTSNQPQHF. In nucleotides, the CDR3 is TGTGCCAGCAGCTTGCGGGGAACTAGCAATCAGCCCCAGCATTTT.

The chain links TRBV18 to TRBJ2-1; 11 bases fit TRBD2. V lost 6 bases and J lost 9; bases outside the gene matches: 13. CDR3 length: 16 residues. Germline assignment: CDR1 KGHSH and CDR2 LQKENI. CDR3 nucleotide sequence: TGTGCCAGCTCTACACTAGCGGGAGTGGGGATAGGTGAGCAGTTCTTC. Translating it yields CASSTLAGVGIGEQFF.

The J gene is TRBJ1-1, the V gene TRBV6-5; D gene uncertain. Germline assignment: CDR1 MNHEY and CDR2 SVGAGI. Trimming pared 4 bases from V and 3 bases from J, leaving 6 bases between. CDR3 size: 12 residues. CDR3 protein: CASSFPHTEAFF. In nucleotides, the CDR3 is TGTGCCAGCAGTTTTCCGCACACTGAAGCTTTCTTT.

A few counts support this clone. The CDR3: CASRRAYLEYGYTF. Written as DNA, the CDR3 is TGTGCCAGCCGTCGGGCCTACCTTGAATATGGCTACACCTTC. The chain couples TRBV6-5 to TRBJ1-2; D unresolved. This CDR3 spans 14 amino acids. In germline, CDR1 is MNHEY, CDR2 SVGAGI. V lost 8 bases and J 5 bases, leaving 18 bases between the germline ends.

The chain recombines TRBV4-1 with TRBJ1-4; D possibly corresponds to TRBD1 (6 bases). The CDR3 loop spans 17 amino acids. Trimming pared 0 bases from V and 4 bases from J, leaving 15 bases between. From germline, CDR1 is MGHRA and CDR2 YSYEKL. CDR3 protein: CASSQDQDSGDNEKLFF. Here the CDR3 DNA reads TGCGCCAGCAGCCAAGATCAGGACAGTGGGGATAATGAAAAACTGTTTTTT.